This TCR beta chain was captured by sequencing in a study of shared clonotypes between healthy human individuals. As for this clone: Its antigen is not known. The sample holds other DNA sequences that translate to the same CDR3.

The study's findings and limits: Large depth notwithstanding, sorted-subset sequencing proved incomplete by rarefaction. The study found roughly 5% of naive CD4 clonotypes shared across four donors.

Selected positively for CCR7 and CD45RO-negative, naive CD8 cells excluded terminally differentiated effector memory CD45RA+ cells. Per the germline V gene, CDR1 is MNHEY and CDR2 is SMNVEV (reference sequence). This CDR3 comprises 13 residues. Trimming stripped 6 bases from V and 3 bases from J, with 11 bases between. When replicate PCRs were run on sorted subsets, they used 200 to 250 ng DNA, approximately 27,000 T cell genomes. Produced via immunoSEQ multiplex PCR; TCRdb's table is partial and in-frame only. Of around 2.1 million clones in the sample, about 93% are singletons; the top ten hold 1.7%.

This receptor was identified in a man aged 18 to 30 in good health. Some clones in this sample may be carry-over from other donors' samples. The gene calls are TRBV27 and TRBJ1-1, with D perhaps matching TRBD1 (5 bases). Material for sequencing was naive CD8+ T cells from PBMCs. CDR3 sequence reads: CASSLGVDTEAFF. In DNA form, the CDR3 reads TGTGCCAGCAGCCTGGGGGTAGACACTGAAGCTTTCTTT.